Listed here are 20 T cell receptor beta chains from one sample, sequenced in a study. TCRdb redid the calling of the 5' RACE reads with MiXCR, one entry per CDR3 protein. In the table there are some 37,000 distinct CDR3 sequences, approximately 17% of which are singletons. The sample consisted of naive CD4+ T cells sorted from a lymph node. Subset indicated: naive CD4+ T cells, CD4+CD45RA+CD25-. These receptors all stem from a female donor with breast cancer.

The rearrangement uses TRBV7-9 and TRBJ2-2; D gene unclear. Germline CDR1 is SEHNR and CDR2 is FQNEAQ (reference sequence). The CDR3 runs to 11 residues. V gave up 2 bases and J gave up 5 bases, with 0 bases separating them. This CDR3 is CASSLTGELFF. The DNA of the CDR3 is TGTGCCAGCAGCTTAACCGGGGAGCTGTTTTTT.

This chain connects TRBV10-2 to TRBJ2-4; 8 nucleotides agree with TRBD1. Germline loops: CDR1 WSHSY, CDR2 SAAADI. CDR3 size: 13 residues. After removal of 6 bases from V and 6 bases from J, the junction contained 4 bases not matched to a gene. This chain's CDR3 is CASSPGQGNIQYF. CDR3 DNA sequence: TGCGCCAGCAGCCCCGGACAGGGAAACATTCAGTACTTC.

In its sample, this clonotype was seen a few times. The CDR3 DNA reads as TGTGCCAGCAGCTTAGCCGAGCAGTACTTC. This translates into CASSLAEQYF. The V call is TRBV28, the J call TRBJ2-7; the D is unclear. Trimming took 6 bases from V and 6 from J, leaving 6 bases between them. Looked up from germline, CDR1 is MDHEN and CDR2 is SYDVKM. This CDR3 comprises 10 residues. Complete variable domain (other parts from reference TRBV28 and TRBJ2-7): DVKVTQSSRYLVKRTGEKVFLECVQDMDHENMFWYRQDPGLGLRLIYFSYDVKMKEKGDIPEGYSVSREKKERFSLILESASTNQTSMYLCASSLAEQYFGPGTRLTVT.

This clonotype was counted only a few times. The chain combines TRBV3-1 with TRBJ1-1, with no clear D. Looked up from germline, CDR1 is LGHDT and CDR2 is YNNKEL (reference sequence). CDR3 length: 14 residues. V was shortened by 1 base and J by 1 base, with 7 bases between the two germline ends. As DNA, the CDR3 is TGTGCCAGCAGCCAAGTGTTGAAGAACACTGAAGCTTTCTTT. Amino acid sequence: CASSQVLKNTEAFF.

The chain is built from TRBV6-2 or TRBV6-3 and TRBJ1-1; unclear D gene. Germline V CDR1 and CDR2: MNHEY, SVGEGT. CDR3 length: 14 residues. V was trimmed by 7 bases and J by 1 base, leaving 13 bases between them. CDR3 DNA sequence: TGTGCCAGCACCCCCATGGAACGGAACACTGAAGCTTTCTTT. Translation: CASTPMERNTEAFF.

This rearrangement joins TRBV2 to TRBJ2-1; no clear D. Trimming pared 7 bases from V and 2 bases from J, leaving 12 bases between. The CDR3 is made up of 14 amino acids. The germline V gene encodes CDR1 SNHLY and CDR2 FYNNEI. CDR3 nucleotide sequence: TGTGCCAGCAACCTAGATAATGCCTACAATGAGCAGTTCTTC. This encodes CASNLDNAYNEQFF.

The chain employs TRBV19 and TRBJ2-1; unclear D gene. V lost 9 bases to trimming and J lost 1 base, with 13 bases between them. There are 14 residues in the CDR3. CDR1 and CDR2 (germline): LNHDA, SQIVND (reference sequence). CDR3 residues: CASTVGNSYNEQFF. The CDR3 DNA reads as TGTGCCAGCACCGTAGGAAATTCCTACAATGAGCAGTTCTTC. The full variable domain, in which reference TRBV19 and TRBJ2-1 provide the parts outside the CDR3, is DGGITQSPKYLFRKEGQNVTLSCEQNLNHDAMYWYRQDPGQGLRLIYYSQIVNDFQKGDIAEGYSVSREKKESFPLTVTSAQKNPTAFYLCASTVGNSYNEQFFGPGTRLTVL.

This sequence joins TRBV29-1 and TRBJ2-1; D call uncertain. CDR1 is SQVTM and CDR2 is ANQGSEA in the germline V gene. V dropped 3 bases and J dropped 5 bases, with 5 bases sitting between them. The length of the CDR3 is 11 residues. The CDR3, as DNA: TGCAGCGTTGAGAACAACAATGAGCAGTTCTTC. Translating it yields CSVENNNEQFF.

This clonotype was observed a few times. The chain combines TRBV5-1 with TRBJ2-7; 11 bases align to TRBD2. V was clipped by 0 bases and J by 8 bases; unmatched bases: 7. This CDR3 contains 15 residues. Germline V gene sequence: CDR1 SGHRS, CDR2 YFSETQ. The CDR3 reads CASSLVAGGDYKQYF. DNA for the CDR3: TGCGCCAGCAGCTTGGTAGCGGGAGGGGACTATAAGCAGTACTTC.

The sample holds a few counts of this clonotype. The gene calls are TRBV7-2 and TRBJ1-2; no reliable D call. There are 15 residues in the CDR3. Trimming pared 4 bases from V and 2 bases from J, leaving 14 bases between. CDR1 is SGHTA and CDR2 is FQGNSA in the germline V gene. CDR3 coding DNA: TGTGCCAGCAGCTCAACCCTTATCGGAAACTATGGCTACACCTTC. Translating it yields CASSSTLIGNYGYTF.

This clonotype has at least ten counts. V and J are TRBV20-1 and TRBJ2-3; 8 nucleotides line up with TRBD2. With V trimmed by 3 bases and J by 1 base, 9 bases remained unmatched. The CDR3 is 16 residues long. CDR1 and CDR2 from the germline V gene are DFQATT and SNEGSKA (reference sequence). CDR3 loop: CSASGGAQLGTDTQYF. In DNA, the CDR3 is TGCAGTGCTAGCGGGGGGGCCCAGTTAGGCACAGATACGCAGTATTTT.

This clonotype appeared many times. The rearrangement uses TRBV29-1 and TRBJ2-1, with D possibly TRBD2 on 7 matching bases. The CDR3 loop spans 13 amino acids. Germline CDR1 is SQVTM and CDR2 is ANQGSEA. Trimming removed 7 bases from V and 5 bases from J, with 15 bases in between. Written as DNA, the CDR3 is TGCAGCGCCAGAGGGGGGGAGAACAATGAGCAGTTCTTC. It yields the protein CSARGGENNEQFF.

This clonotype was recorded many times. The chain's CDR3 is CSASVWTEQYF. The CDR3 DNA follows: TGCAGTGCTAGTGTGTGGACAGAGCAGTACTTC. This chain connects TRBV20-1 to TRBJ2-7; D perhaps matches TRBD1 (5 bases). Germline assignment: CDR1 DFQATT and CDR2 SNEGSKA (reference sequence). CDR3 size: 11 residues. Between the trimmed V and J ends, which lost 3 bases and 7 bases, there was a span of 10 bases.

A note on this clonotype: At one end, the junction sequence differs from germline, possibly due to a read error. The gene calls are TRBV9 and TRBJ2-2, with D possibly TRBD2 on 7 matching bases. The germline V gene has CDR1 SGDLS and CDR2 YYNGEE. The CDR3 is made up of 16 amino acids. Here the CDR3 DNA reads TGTGCCAGCAGCGTAACTGGGGGGGCGAACACCGGGGGGCTGTTTTTT. Translation: CASSVTGGANTGGLFF.

This clonotype occurred many times. This chain connects TRBV6-2 or TRBV6-3 to TRBJ1-5; 9 bases are shared with TRBD1. CDR1 and CDR2 (germline): MNHEY, SVGEGT. Unmatched junction bases numbered 8, after V lost 9 bases and J lost 5 bases. The CDR3 has 14 amino acids. CDR3 DNA: TGTGCCAGTCCCGGGACAGGGTATGATCAGCCCCAGCATTTT. Translation gives CASPGTGYDQPQHF.

This clonotype was seen repeatedly, ten times or more. The chain combines TRBV5-1 with TRBJ2-7; 8 bases align to TRBD2. Germline V CDR1 and CDR2: SGHRS, YFSETQ. V was pared by 4 bases and J by 5 bases, with 11 bases of the junction left unmatched. CDR3 length: 15 amino acids. CDR3 region: CASSQREIAWDEQYF. For the CDR3, the DNA is TGCGCCAGCAGCCAGCGGGAGATCGCGTGGGACGAGCAGTACTTC.

This clonotype was seen only a few times. The CDR3 nucleotides are TGTGCCAGCAGCTTAGGTCGCAGGGGAATTGGTGGCGAGCAGTACTTC. This translates into CASSLGRRGIGGEQYF. This sequence joins TRBV7-2 and TRBJ2-7; a weak D match, TRBD1 (6 bases). CDR1 and CDR2 (germline): SGHTA, FQGNSA. Trimming left V 1 base short and J 6 bases short, with 19 bases between. This CDR3 comprises 16 residues.

This clonotype was recorded at least ten times. The chain has TRBV7-9 and TRBJ2-5; 7 positions agree with TRBD1. Trimming removed 6 bases from V and 5 bases from J; junction bases left unmatched: 6. The CDR3 is made up of 13 amino acids. Germline lookup yields CDR1 SEHNR and CDR2 FQNEAQ (reference sequence). The CDR3: CASRHTGVETQYF. The CDR3 DNA follows: TGTGCCAGCAGGCACACAGGGGTGGAGACCCAGTACTTC.

J is TRBJ2-1 and V is TRBV5-6, with D perhaps matching TRBD2 (6 bases). Germline V gene lookup returns CDR1 SGHDT and CDR2 YYEEEE. The CDR3 is 15 residues long. Between the trimmed V and J ends, which lost 4 bases and 0 bases, there was a span of 11 bases. CDR3 coding DNA: TGTGCCAGCAGCACCGGGAGCAGCTCCTACAATGAGCAGTTCTTC. It codes for CASSTGSSSYNEQFF.

This clonotype was found a few times. The chain employs TRBV12-3 or TRBV12-4 and TRBJ2-1; TRBD2 matches 7 bases. Trimming cost V 5 bases and J 7 bases; bases outside gene matches: 8. This CDR3 has 14 residues. The CDR3 sequence is CASSAAGVTNEQFF. CDR3 nucleotides: TGTGCCAGCAGTGCTGCGGGAGTGACAAATGAGCAGTTCTTC.